This TCR beta chain is drawn from a study of PD-1 blockade in classical Hodgkin lymphoma. Study-wide context: The patients were dosed with nivolumab 3 mg/kg, infused intravenously every 2 weeks. Study-wide results and caveats: Reports indicated that newly diagnosed patients had lower baseline TCR diversity than healthy donors did.

The CDR3 contains 14 residues. Trimming took 4 bases from V and 5 from J; bases not matched to a gene: 6. CDR1 and CDR2 from the germline V gene are SQVTM and ANQGSEA. The repertoire was sequenced with immunoSEQ multiplex PCR; TCRdb's copy has only in-frame clones and lacks some. The sample lists approximately 29,000 clones, less than 85% occurring once. The time point denotes: cycle 4 day 1 (C4D1), after five to seven weeks of nivolumab. In every patient, relapse followed autologous stem cell transplantation, while exposure to brentuximab vedotin differed. Magnetic negative selection was used to purify CD4+ T cells from thawed PBMCs. A remark on this clone: No antigen is known for it.

This sequence joins TRBV29-1 and TRBJ2-1; 9 bases fit TRBD1. This TCR was recovered from a human donor with classical Hodgkin lymphoma. This specimen consisted of CD4+ T cells from blood, obtained before the fourth cycle of nivolumab. This CDR3 reads CSVARDRDDNEQFF. The CDR3 coding sequence is TGCAGCGTTGCCCGGGACAGGGACGACAATGAGCAGTTCTTC.